A selection of T cell receptor beta chains follows, all from one sample in a study of PD-L1 blockade in urothelial cancer. Here immunoSEQ multiplex PCR was the method, and the copy in TCRdb shows in-frame clones only, minus some. Here the sample spans roughly 51,000 clones, roughly 78% being singletons. The sample in question was PBMCs, obtained around atezolizumab (anti-PD-L1) treatment. These receptors were taken from a man aged 65 to 85 with urothelial cancer. The CDR3 runs from the conserved cysteine through the conserved F or W. Fields, in order: J gene, D gene, CDR3 length, V gene, CDR3 protein. The D gene is left open where the match is weak.

J: TRBJ1-5
D: -
length: 12
V: TRBV18
CDR3: CASRQADQPQHF

J: TRBJ2-5
D: -
length: 13
V: TRBV5-4
CDR3: CASTLGQQETQYF

J: TRBJ2-7
D: -
length: 17
V: TRBV30
CDR3: CAWSSNSLAPKGYEQYF

J: TRBJ2-7
D: TRBD1
length: 16
V: TRBV5-4
CDR3: CASSLSWDRAPYEQYF

J: TRBJ2-5
D: TRBD1
length: 14
V: TRBV7-2
CDR3: CASSLGTGRETQYF

J: TRBJ1-1
D: TRBD1
length: 13
V: TRBV2
CDR3: CASRGQRNTEAFF

J: TRBJ2-1
D: TRBD2
length: 16
V: TRBV28
CDR3: CASSLLASGSRNEQFF

J: TRBJ2-7
D: TRBD1
length: 15
V: TRBV6-5
CDR3: CASSYSRGHSYEQYF

J: TRBJ1-2
D: -
length: 13
V: TRBV10-1
CDR3: CASSDSANYGYTF

J: TRBJ1-1
D: -
length: 11
V: TRBV20-1
CDR3: CSAKDTPEAFF

J: TRBJ2-4
D: -
length: 16
V: TRBV4-1
CDR3: CASSQHRTMGKNIQYF

J: TRBJ1-2
D: TRBD1
length: 17
V: TRBV5-1
CDR3: CASSLDGRGFRFYGYTF

J: TRBJ1-5
D: TRBD1
length: 14
V: TRBV27
CDR3: CASSLQGANQPQHF